Below, one T cell receptor beta chain is given with its context. Its antigen is currently unknown. CD45RO-CCR7+CD27+CD95- characterized naive CD8+ T cells. The data were taken from a study of CXCR3-negative and CXCR3-positive naive CD8 T cells. This CDR3 region has 14 residues. Germline V gives CDR1 LGHDT, CDR2 YNNKEL (reference sequence). Study outcomes and limitations: The study found more hydrophobic TRB CDR3s in CXCR3-positive naive cells than in CXCR3-negative naive cells.

Preparation of TRB cDNA libraries relied on 5' RACE carrying UMI labels. TCRdb re-called the 5' RACE reads and shows each CDR3 protein once, DNA omitted. The ten top clones account for around 0.4%, within a sample of about 110,000 distinct CDR3 sequences. The chain carries TRBV3-1 and TRBJ2-7; TCRdb lists TRBD2, though no DNA is available to test this call. The sample comprised naive CXCR3+ CD8+ T cells from blood. Subset defined: CD45RO-CCR7+CD27+CD95- naive CD8+ T cells expressing CXCR3 (TNR3+). The sequence came from a human donor in good health. Some clones in this sample may be carry-over from other donors' samples. CDR3 amino acids: CASSQGLAVYEQYF.